These 20 T cell receptor beta chains were sequenced from one sample in a study of cytotoxic CD8 clonotypes in ibrutinib-treated CLL. Generated by immunoSEQ multiplex PCR, the TCRdb table keeps only in-frame clones and is missing some. This sample has a few hundred thousand clones, with roughly two thirds found just once. The input for sequencing was PBMCs, taken after 36 months of ibrutinib treatment. The receptors originated from a human donor with chronic lymphocytic leukemia.

J is TRBJ1-6 and V is TRBV5-4; TRBD1 agrees at 7 bases. The J segment lost 6 bases and the V segment lost 6 bases, leaving 15 bases of the junction unmatched. The CDR3 has 17 residues. Germline loops: CDR1 SGHNT, CDR2 YYREEE (reference sequence). In DNA form, the CDR3 reads TGTGCCAGCACAGACAGGGTAATGGGGTTCAGTAATTCACCCCTCCACTTT. This codes for CASTDRVMGFSNSPLHF.

The CDR3 region has the DNA TGTGCCAGCTCCCCAACCGCCATATTACAGGGAACTGAAGCTTTCTTT. Translated: CASSPTAILQGTEAFF. The rearrangement uses TRBV18 and TRBJ1-1, with a possible D match to TRBD1 (6 bases). Between the trimmed V and J ends, which lost 6 bases and 5 bases, there was a span of 22 bases. The germline gives CDR1 KGHSH, CDR2 LQKENI. CDR3 length: 16 amino acids. Filled out from reference TRBV18 and TRBJ1-1, the complete variable domain reads NAGVMQNPRHLVRRRGQEARLRCSPMKGHSHVYWYRQLPEEGLKFMVYLQKENIIDESGMPKERFSAEFPKEGPSILRIQQVVRGDSAAYFCASSPTAILQGTEAFFGQGTRLTVV.

J is TRBJ1-1 and V is TRBV7-9, with a possible D match to TRBD1 (5 bases). Germline V gives CDR1 SEHNR, CDR2 FQNEAQ (reference sequence). Trimming took 3 bases from V and 2 from J, leaving 13 bases between them. CDR3 length: 15 residues. The CDR3: CASSFVVGGNTEAFF. The CDR3, as DNA: TGTGCCAGCAGCTTCGTTGTGGGGGGAAACACTGAAGCTTTCTTT.

V and J are TRBV5-1 and TRBJ2-7; 9 bases are shared with TRBD1. The germline V gene encodes CDR1 SGHRS and CDR2 YFSETQ. V shed 0 bases and J 6 bases; nucleotides not matched to a gene: 4. This CDR3 is built from 14 residues. CDR3 region: CASSLGTGAFEQYF. The CDR3 nucleotides read TGCGCCAGCAGCTTGGGGACAGGGGCTTTCGAGCAGTACTTC. Combining the CDR3 with reference TRBV5-1 and TRBJ2-7 gives the whole variable domain KAGVTQTPRYLIKTRGQQVTLSCSPISGHRSVSWYQQTPGQGLQFLFEYFSETQRNKGNFPGRFSGRQFSNSRSEMNVSTLELGDSALYLCASSLGTGAFEQYFGPGTRLTVT.

V and J are TRBV29-1 and TRBJ2-3; 7 bases agree with TRBD1. The germline V gene has CDR1 SQVTM and CDR2 ANQGSEA. This CDR3 has 13 amino acids. J lost 5 bases, V lost 6 bases, and 8 bases had no gene match. The CDR3 sequence: CSVENRGEDTQYF. In DNA, the CDR3 is TGCAGCGTCGAGAACAGGGGTGAAGATACGCAGTATTTT.

The chain joins TRBV5-1 to TRBJ1-2, with 12 bases aligning to TRBD1. The CDR3 has 15 residues. Germline trimming cut 5 bases from V and 9 bases from J; bases unmatched to any gene: 11. CDR1 and CDR2 (germline): SGHRS, YFSETQ. CDR3 region: CASSFGTGGAFSYTF. The CDR3 coding sequence is TGCGCCAGCAGTTTTGGGACAGGGGGCGCCTTTAGCTACACCTTC.

This clone has only a few counts. The chain joins TRBV19 to TRBJ1-4, with TRBD1 matching 9 bases. The germline CDR1 and CDR2 sequences are LNHDA and SQIVND (reference sequence). The CDR3 totals 13 residues. With 3 bases clipped from V and 12 bases from J, the junction kept 5 bases outside the gene matches. In DNA, the CDR3 is TGTGCCAGTAGTATGACAGGGGGGAACGAACTGTTTTTT. Its protein product is CASSMTGGNELFF.

V usage is TRBV19 and J usage is TRBJ2-1; D is ambiguous. The ends were cut back, 3 bases at V and 0 bases at J, with 9 bases in the middle. Germline V CDR1 and CDR2: LNHDA, SQIVND (reference sequence). The CDR3 totals 15 residues. The CDR3 spells CASSIEPNSYNEQFF. The CDR3 DNA sequence: TGTGCCAGTAGTATCGAACCGAACTCCTACAATGAGCAGTTCTTC.

The rearrangement joins TRBV25-1 to TRBJ2-2; D is unclear. This CDR3 spans 11 amino acids. V lost 7 bases, J lost 7 bases, and 7 bases lay in between. Germline CDR1 is MGHDK and CDR2 is SYGVNS. This chain's CDR3 is CASTAIGELFF. The CDR3 DNA is TGTGCCAGCACGGCGATCGGGGAGCTGTTTTTT.

V gene TRBV4-2 combines with J gene TRBJ2-1; D is unclear. This CDR3 is 14 amino acids long. Germline CDR1 is LGHNA and CDR2 is YNFKEQ. Trimming pared 3 bases from V and 6 bases from J, leaving 12 bases between. The CDR3 DNA follows: TGTGCCAGCAGCCAGACGATATGGGCCAATGAGCAGTTCTTC. This encodes CASSQTIWANEQFF.

The chain uses TRBV28 and TRBJ1-1; D is unresolved. This CDR3 comprises 14 residues. The V gene's germline CDR1 is MDHEN and CDR2 SYDVKM. V lost 4 bases and J lost 6, with 15 bases in between. Written as DNA, the CDR3 is TGTGCCAGCAGTTCCACCTCTTGGCGCGCTGAAGCTTTCTTT. Amino acids: CASSSTSWRAEAFF.

The chain is built from TRBV7-9 and TRBJ1-1, with 8 bases matching TRBD1. This CDR3 contains 14 residues. The germline V gene has CDR1 SEHNR and CDR2 FQNEAQ (reference sequence). After removal of 5 bases from V and 1 base from J, the junction contained 3 bases not matched to a gene. In DNA form, the CDR3 reads TGTGCCAGCAGCCGACAGGGGACGAACACTGAAGCTTTCTTT. It yields the protein CASSRQGTNTEAFF. The full variable domain, in which reference TRBV7-9 and TRBJ1-1 provide the parts outside the CDR3, is DTGVSQNPRHKITKRGQNVTFRCDPISEHNRLYWYRQTLGQGPEFLTYFQNEAQLEKSRLLSDRFSAERPKGSFSTLEIQRTEQGDSAMYLCASSRQGTNTEAFFGQGTRLTVV.

The V and J genes are TRBV7-2 and TRBJ2-7; 11 bases are shared with TRBD1. CDR3 size: 15 residues. Germline trimming cut 1 base from V and 3 bases from J; bases unmatched to any gene: 2. Germline values: CDR1 SGHTA, CDR2 FQGNSA. In DNA, the CDR3 is TGTGCCAGCAGCTTAGTTGGGACAGGGGGCTACGAGCAGTACTTC. It specifies CASSLVGTGGYEQYF.

The chain carries TRBV27 and TRBJ2-1; 9 positions agree with TRBD2. Germline V gives CDR1 MNHEY, CDR2 SMNVEV (reference sequence). The CDR3 extends over 17 amino acids. The V gene end was trimmed by 3 bases and the J gene end by 9 bases; junction bases not matched to a gene: 15. In DNA form, the CDR3 reads TGTGCCAGCAGTTTCCTGGTGGGGCTAGCGGGAACGGCTGAGCAGTTCTTC. Its protein product is CASSFLVGLAGTAEQFF.

DNA for the CDR3: TGCGCCAGCAGCTCGCTACAGCGGGGGAGGGATGAGCAGTTCTTC. Residues: CASSSLQRGRDEQFF. The rearrangement uses TRBV5-1 and TRBJ2-1; 8 bases match TRBD2. Germline CDR1 SGHRS, CDR2 YFSETQ. After removal of 3 bases from V and 8 bases from J, the junction contained 10 bases not matched to a gene. The CDR3 is 15 amino acids.

This chain connects TRBV4-1 to TRBJ2-7; no clear D gene. Germline V gene lookup returns CDR1 MGHRA and CDR2 YSYEKL. V was trimmed by 1 base and J by 2 bases, leaving 9 bases between them. This CDR3 is 14 amino acids long. CDR3 sequence: CASSQVAQAYEQYF. Written as DNA, the CDR3 is TGCGCCAGCAGCCAAGTGGCCCAGGCCTACGAGCAGTACTTC.

The CDR3, as DNA: TGTGCCAGCAGTTTACGCCCGGGACTAGCGGCGTCCTACGAGCAGTACTTC. The encoded protein is CASSLRPGLAASYEQYF. The gene calls are TRBV28 and TRBJ2-7; 11 nucleotides align to TRBD2. This CDR3 region has 17 residues. V was pared by 2 bases and J by 1 base, with 7 bases of the junction left unmatched. Per the germline V gene, CDR1 is MDHEN and CDR2 is SYDVKM.

The chain links TRBV7-3 to TRBJ2-5; D is ambiguous. The germline V and J ends were trimmed by 5 bases and 2 bases, with 9 bases remaining between them. Germline V gene sequence: CDR1 SGHTA, CDR2 FQGTGA. The CDR3 runs 13 residues. In DNA form, the CDR3 reads TGTGCCAGCAGCCTACGACATCAAGAGACCCAGTACTTC. The encoded protein is CASSLRHQETQYF.

This rearrangement joins TRBV28 to TRBJ1-2; 8 bases map to TRBD1. The V segment lost 6 bases and the J segment 4 bases; nucleotides outside the gene matches: 7. The CDR3 is 14 amino acids. Germline CDR1 MDHEN, CDR2 SYDVKM. The CDR3 DNA reads TGTGCCAGCAGGGCACAGGGGGAAGGCTATGGCTACACCTTC. Translating gives CASRAQGEGYGYTF.

CDR3 protein: CASSVAGAEKLFF. As DNA, the CDR3 is TGTGCCAGCAGCGTAGCCGGGGCTGAAAAACTGTTTTTT. The J gene is TRBJ1-4, the V gene TRBV9, with D possibly matching TRBD1 (5 bases). V gave up 0 bases and J gave up 7 bases, with 7 bases separating them. Germline V gives CDR1 SGDLS, CDR2 YYNGEE. This CDR3 is built from 13 residues.